This TCR beta chain was observed in a study of blood T cell repertoires in COVID-19. Study-level information: Italy, Spain and the United States were the sources of the convalescent and acute COVID-19 samples. T cells, B-cell-depleted T cells, or PBMCs provided the cDNA or gDNA that served as material.

Losses at the gene ends were 4 bases for V and 5 bases for J; bases not matched to a gene: 10. The CDR3 contains 16 residues. Germline CDR1 and CDR2: ENHRY and SYGVKD. Authors' methods: For nucleated cells, counts were estimated from reference gene primer amplification. Profiling relied on immunoSEQ multiplex PCR, and the TCRdb table lists in-frame clones only, not all of them. V and J calls and clone size follow that table, whereas D and trimming were derived from the DNA. The table records under 350,000 clones, 83% of them present only once. The sequencing sample was made of peripheral blood. This chain links TRBV10-3 with TRBJ2-1; 8 nucleotides match TRBD1. The TCR was taken from a woman aged 45-60 years who had recovered from COVID-19. This CDR3 is CAISASGQGTNNEQFF. CDR3 nucleotides: TGTGCCATCAGTGCGAGTGGACAGGGTACTAACAATGAGCAGTTCTTC.